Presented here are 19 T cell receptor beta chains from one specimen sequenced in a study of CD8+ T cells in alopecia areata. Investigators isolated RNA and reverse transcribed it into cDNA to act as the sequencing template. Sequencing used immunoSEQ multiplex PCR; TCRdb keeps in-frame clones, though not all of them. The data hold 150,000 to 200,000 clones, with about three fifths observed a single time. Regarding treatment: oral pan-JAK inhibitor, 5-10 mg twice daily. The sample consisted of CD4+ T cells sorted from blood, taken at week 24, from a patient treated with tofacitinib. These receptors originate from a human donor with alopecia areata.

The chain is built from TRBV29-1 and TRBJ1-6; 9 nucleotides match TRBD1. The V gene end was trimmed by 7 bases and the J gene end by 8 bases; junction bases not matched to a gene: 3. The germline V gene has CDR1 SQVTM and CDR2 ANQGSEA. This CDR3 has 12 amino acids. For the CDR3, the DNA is TGCAGCGCCGGGGACAGGGATTCACCCCTCCACTTT. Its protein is CSAGDRDSPLHF.

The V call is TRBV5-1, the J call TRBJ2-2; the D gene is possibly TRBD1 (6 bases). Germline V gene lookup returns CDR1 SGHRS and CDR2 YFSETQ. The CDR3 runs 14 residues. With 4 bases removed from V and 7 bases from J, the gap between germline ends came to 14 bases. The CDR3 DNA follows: TGCGCCAGCAGCGTGGGACATGACAACGGGGAGCTGTTTTTT. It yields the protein CASSVGHDNGELFF.

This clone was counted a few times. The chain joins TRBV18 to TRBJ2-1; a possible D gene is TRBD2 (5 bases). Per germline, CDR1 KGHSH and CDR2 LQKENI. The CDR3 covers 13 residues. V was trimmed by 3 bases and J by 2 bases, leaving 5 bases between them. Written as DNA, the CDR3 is TGTGCCAGCTCACCCGGGACCTACAATGAGCAGTTCTTC. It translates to CASSPGTYNEQFF.

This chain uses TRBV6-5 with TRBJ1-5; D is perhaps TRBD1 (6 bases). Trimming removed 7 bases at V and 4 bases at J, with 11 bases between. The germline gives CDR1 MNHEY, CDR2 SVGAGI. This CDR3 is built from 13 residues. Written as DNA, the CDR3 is TGTGCCAGCACCAACGGACAGAATCAGCCCCAGCATTTT. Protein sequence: CASTNGQNQPQHF.

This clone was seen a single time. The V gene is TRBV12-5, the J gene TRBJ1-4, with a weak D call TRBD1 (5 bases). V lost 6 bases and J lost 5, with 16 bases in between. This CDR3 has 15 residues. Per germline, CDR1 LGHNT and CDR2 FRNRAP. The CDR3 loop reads CASGQLGHRNEKLFF. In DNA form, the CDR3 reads TGTGCTAGTGGGCAACTGGGGCACAGAAATGAAAAACTGTTTTTT. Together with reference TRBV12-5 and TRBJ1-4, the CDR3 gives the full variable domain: DARVTQTPRHKVTEMGQEVTMRCQPILGHNTVFWYRQTMMQGLELLAYFRNRAPLDDSGMPKDRFSAEMPDATLATLKIQPSEPRDSAVYFCASGQLGHRNEKLFFGSGTQLSVL.

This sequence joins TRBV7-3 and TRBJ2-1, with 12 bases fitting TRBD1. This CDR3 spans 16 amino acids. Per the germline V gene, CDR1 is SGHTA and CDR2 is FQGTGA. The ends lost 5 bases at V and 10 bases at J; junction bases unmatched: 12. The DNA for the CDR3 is TGTGCCAGCAGCCCCAACCGGGACAGGGGGCCGGGGGAGCAGTTCTTC. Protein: CASSPNRDRGPGEQFF.

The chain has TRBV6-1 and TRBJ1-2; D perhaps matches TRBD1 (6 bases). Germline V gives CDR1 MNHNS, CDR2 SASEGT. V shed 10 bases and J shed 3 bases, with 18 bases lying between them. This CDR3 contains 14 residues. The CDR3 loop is CAIRGIYSDYGYTF. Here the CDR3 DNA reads TGTGCCATCAGGGGAATTTACAGTGACTATGGCTACACCTTC.

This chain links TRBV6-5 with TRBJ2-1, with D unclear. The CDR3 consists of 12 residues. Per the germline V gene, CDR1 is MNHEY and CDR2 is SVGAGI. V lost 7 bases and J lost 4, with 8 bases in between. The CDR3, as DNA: TGTGCCAGCAATAGGCCTTACAATGAGCAGTTCTTC. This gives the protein CASNRPYNEQFF.

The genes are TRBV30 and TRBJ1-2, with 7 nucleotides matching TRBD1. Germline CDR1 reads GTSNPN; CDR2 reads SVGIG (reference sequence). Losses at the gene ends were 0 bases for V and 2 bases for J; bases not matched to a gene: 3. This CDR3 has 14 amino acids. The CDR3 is CAWSVRQGNYGYTF. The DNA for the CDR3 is TGTGCCTGGAGTGTACGACAGGGCAACTATGGCTACACCTTC.

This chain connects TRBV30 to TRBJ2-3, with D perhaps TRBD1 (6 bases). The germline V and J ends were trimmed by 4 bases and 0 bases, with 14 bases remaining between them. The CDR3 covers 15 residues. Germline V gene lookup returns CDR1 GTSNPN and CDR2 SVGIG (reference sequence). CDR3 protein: CAWTIRGASTDTQYF. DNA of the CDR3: TGTGCCTGGACAATCAGGGGCGCAAGCACAGATACGCAGTATTTT.

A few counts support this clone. The CDR3 sequence: CASSLSRNTEAFF. The DNA for the CDR3 is TGCGCCAGCAGCTTGAGCAGGAACACTGAAGCTTTCTTT. V gene TRBV5-1 combines with J gene TRBJ1-1; D gene unclear. V lost 1 base, J lost 1 base, and 5 bases lay in between. In germline, CDR1 is SGHRS, CDR2 YFSETQ. This CDR3 is built from 13 residues.

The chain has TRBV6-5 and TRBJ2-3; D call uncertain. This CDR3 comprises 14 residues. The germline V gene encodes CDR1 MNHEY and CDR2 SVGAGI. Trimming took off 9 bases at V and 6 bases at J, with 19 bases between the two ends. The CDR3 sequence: CASCLGASPDTQYF. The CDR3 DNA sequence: TGTGCCAGTTGTCTGGGCGCATCCCCGGATACGCAGTATTTT.

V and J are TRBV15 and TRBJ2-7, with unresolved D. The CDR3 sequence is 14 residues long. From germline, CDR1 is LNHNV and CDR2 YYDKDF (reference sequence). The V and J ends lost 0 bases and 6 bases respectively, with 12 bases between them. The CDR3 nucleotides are TGTGCCACCAGCAGAGACATCCAAGCCTTCGAGCAGTACTTC. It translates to CATSRDIQAFEQYF.

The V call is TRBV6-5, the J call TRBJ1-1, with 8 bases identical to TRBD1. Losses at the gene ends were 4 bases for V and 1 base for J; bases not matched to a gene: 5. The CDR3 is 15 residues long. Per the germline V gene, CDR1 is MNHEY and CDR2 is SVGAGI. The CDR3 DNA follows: TGTGCCAGCAGTTTCCGGGACAGGAAGAACACTGAAGCTTTCTTT. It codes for CASSFRDRKNTEAFF.

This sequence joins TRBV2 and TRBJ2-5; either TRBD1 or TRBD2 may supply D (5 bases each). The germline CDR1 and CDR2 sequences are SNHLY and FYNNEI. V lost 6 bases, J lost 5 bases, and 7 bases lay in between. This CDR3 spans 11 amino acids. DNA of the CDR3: TGTGCCAGCAGCAGGGAGGAGACCCAGTACTTC. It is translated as CASSREETQYF. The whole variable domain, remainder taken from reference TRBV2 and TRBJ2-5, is EPEVTQTPSHQVTQMGQEVILRCVPISNHLYFYWYRQILGQKVEFLVSFYNNEISEKSEIFDDQFSVERPDGSNFTLKIRSTKLEDSAMYFCASSREETQYFGPGTRLLVL.

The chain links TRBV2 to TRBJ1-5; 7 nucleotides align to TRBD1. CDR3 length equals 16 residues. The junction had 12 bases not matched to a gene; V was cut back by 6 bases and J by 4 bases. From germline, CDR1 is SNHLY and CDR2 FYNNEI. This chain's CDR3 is CASRSLRQGTNQPQHF. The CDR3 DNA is TGTGCCAGCAGATCCTTAAGACAGGGAACGAATCAGCCCCAGCATTTT.

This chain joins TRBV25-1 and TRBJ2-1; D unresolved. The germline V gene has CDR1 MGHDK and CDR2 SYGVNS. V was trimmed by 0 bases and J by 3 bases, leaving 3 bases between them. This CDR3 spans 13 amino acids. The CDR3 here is CASSEYRYNEQFF. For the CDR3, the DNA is TGTGCCAGCAGTGAATACCGCTACAATGAGCAGTTCTTC.

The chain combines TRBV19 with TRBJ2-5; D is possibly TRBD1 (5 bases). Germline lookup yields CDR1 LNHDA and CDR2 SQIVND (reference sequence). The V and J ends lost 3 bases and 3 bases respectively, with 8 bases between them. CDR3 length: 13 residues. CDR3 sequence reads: CASSILTEETQYF. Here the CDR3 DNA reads TGTGCCAGTAGTATTTTGACAGAAGAGACCCAGTACTTC.

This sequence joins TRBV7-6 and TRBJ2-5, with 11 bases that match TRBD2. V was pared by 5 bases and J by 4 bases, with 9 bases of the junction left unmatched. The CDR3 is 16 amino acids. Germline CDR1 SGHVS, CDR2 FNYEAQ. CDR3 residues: CASSTPLAGGSETQYF. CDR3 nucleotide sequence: TGTGCCAGCAGCACGCCTCTAGCGGGGGGTTCAGAGACCCAGTACTTC.